This T cell receptor (beta chain) was profiled in a study of CD4 T cells in relation to SARS-CoV-2 and coronaviruses. Turning to the study itself: ViraFEST: roughly 9-day antigen culture of PBMCs, then TCR beta CDR3 sequencing. No peptide or an HIV-1 Nef peptide pool served as negative control.

Only in-frame clones appear in the TCRdb table, and some are missing; sequencing was by immunoSEQ multiplex PCR. The sample records some 20,000 clones, roughly 82% being singletons. After removal of 2 bases from V and 2 bases from J, the junction contained 6 bases not matched to a gene. This CDR3 region has 14 residues. CDR1 is GTSNPN, CDR2 SVGIG, per germline (reference sequence). As to this clone: Its cognate antigen is unknown.

Unexposed donor CD4+ T cells date from about 2011-2018, before the COVID-19 pandemic. Isolation of CD4+ T cells took place after about 9 days in culture. As cell numbers allowed, unexposed-donor CD4+ T cells faced SARS-CoV-2 S/N and four cold-coronavirus spikes. This TCR was recovered from a human donor in good health. Sequenced: CD4+ T cells from PBMCs, cultured in vitro. V gene TRBV30 combines with J gene TRBJ2-7; 7 bases are a match to TRBD1. The CDR3: CAWSLGTATYEQYF. For the CDR3, the DNA is TGTGCCTGGAGTCTCGGGACAGCAACCTACGAGCAGTACTTC.